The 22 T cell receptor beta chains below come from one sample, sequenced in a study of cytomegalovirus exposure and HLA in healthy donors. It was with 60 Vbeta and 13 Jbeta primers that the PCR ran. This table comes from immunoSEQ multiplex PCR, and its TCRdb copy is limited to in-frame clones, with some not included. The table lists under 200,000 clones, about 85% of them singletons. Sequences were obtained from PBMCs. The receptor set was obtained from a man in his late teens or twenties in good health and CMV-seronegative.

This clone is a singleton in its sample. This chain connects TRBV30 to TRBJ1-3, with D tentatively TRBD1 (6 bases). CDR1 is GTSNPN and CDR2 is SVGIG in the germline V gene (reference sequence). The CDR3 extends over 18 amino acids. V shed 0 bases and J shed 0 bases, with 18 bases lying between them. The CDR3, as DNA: TGTGCCTGGAGTGTACAACGGACAGACAGATACTCTGGAAACACCATATATTTT. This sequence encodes CAWSVQRTDRYSGNTIYF.

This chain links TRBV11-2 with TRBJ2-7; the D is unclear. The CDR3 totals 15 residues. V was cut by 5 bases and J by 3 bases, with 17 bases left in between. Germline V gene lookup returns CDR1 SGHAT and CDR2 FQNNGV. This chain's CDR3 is CASSRGGAGNYEQYF. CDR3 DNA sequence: TGTGCCAGCAGCCGCGGTGGCGCCGGCAACTACGAGCAGTACTTC.

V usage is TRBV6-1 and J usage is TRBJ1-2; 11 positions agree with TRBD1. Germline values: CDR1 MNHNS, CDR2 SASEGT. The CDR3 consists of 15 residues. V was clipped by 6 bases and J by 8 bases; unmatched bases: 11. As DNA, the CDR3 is TGTGCCAGCAGCCGACTCGGACAGGGGGCAGGGGGCTACACCTTC. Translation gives CASSRLGQGAGGYTF.

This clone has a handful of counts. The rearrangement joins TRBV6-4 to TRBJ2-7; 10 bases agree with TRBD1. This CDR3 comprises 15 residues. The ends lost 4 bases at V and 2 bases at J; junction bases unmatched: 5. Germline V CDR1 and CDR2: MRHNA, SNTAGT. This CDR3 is CASSAQGTGAYEQYF. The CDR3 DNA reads TGTGCCAGCAGTGCCCAGGGGACAGGGGCCTACGAGCAGTACTTC.

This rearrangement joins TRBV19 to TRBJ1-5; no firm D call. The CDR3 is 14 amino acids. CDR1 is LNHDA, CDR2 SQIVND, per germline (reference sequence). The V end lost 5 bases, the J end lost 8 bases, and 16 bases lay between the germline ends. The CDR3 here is CASSPLPGEKPQHF. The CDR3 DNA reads TGTGCCAGTAGTCCCCTCCCCGGGGAAAAGCCCCAGCATTTT.

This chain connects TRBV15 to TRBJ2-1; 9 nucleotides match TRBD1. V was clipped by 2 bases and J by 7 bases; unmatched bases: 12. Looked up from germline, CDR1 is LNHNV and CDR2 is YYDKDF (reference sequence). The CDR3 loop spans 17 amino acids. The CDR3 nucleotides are TGTGCCACCAGCAGAACCCTTCCGGGACAGGGTGAAAATGAGCAGTTCTTC. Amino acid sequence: CATSRTLPGQGENEQFF.

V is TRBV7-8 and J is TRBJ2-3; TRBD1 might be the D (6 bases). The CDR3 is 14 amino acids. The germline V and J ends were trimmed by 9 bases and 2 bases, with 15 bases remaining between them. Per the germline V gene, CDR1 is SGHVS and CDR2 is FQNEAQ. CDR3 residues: CASSQGMYTDTQYF. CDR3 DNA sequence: TGTGCCAGTTCGCAGGGGATGTACACAGATACGCAGTATTTT. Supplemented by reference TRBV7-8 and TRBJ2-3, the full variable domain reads GAGVSQSPRYKVAKRGQDVALRCDPISGHVSLFWYQQALGQGPEFLTYFQNEAQLDKSGLPSDRFFAERPEGSVSTLKIQRTQQEDSAVYLCASSQGMYTDTQYFGPGTRLTVL.

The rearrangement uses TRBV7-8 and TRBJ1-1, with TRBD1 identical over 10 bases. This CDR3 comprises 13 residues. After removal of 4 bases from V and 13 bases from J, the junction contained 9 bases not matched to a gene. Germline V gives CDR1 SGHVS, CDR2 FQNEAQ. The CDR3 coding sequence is TGTGCCAGCAGCTCAGACCTTAGGACAGGGGGTTTCTTT. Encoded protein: CASSSDLRTGGFF. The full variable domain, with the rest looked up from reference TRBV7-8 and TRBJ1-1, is GAGVSQSPRYKVAKRGQDVALRCDPISGHVSLFWYQQALGQGPEFLTYFQNEAQLDKSGLPSDRFFAERPEGSVSTLKIQRTQQEDSAVYLCASSSDLRTGGFFGQGTRLTVV.

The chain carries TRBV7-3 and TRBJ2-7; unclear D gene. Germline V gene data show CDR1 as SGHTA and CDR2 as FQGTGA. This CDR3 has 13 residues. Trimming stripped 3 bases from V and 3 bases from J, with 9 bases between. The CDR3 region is CASSLAPHYEQYF. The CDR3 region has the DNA TGTGCCAGCAGCTTGGCCCCCCACTACGAGCAGTACTTC.

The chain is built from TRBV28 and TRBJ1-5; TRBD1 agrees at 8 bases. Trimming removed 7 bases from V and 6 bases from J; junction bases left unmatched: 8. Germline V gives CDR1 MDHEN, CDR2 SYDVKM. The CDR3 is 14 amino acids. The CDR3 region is CASKTSGGGQPQHF. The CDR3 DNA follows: TGTGCCAGCAAGACCTCAGGGGGCGGTCAGCCCCAGCATTTT.

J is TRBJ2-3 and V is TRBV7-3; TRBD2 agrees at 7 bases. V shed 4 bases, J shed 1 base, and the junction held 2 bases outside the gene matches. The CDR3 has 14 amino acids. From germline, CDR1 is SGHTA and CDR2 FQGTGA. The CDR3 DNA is TGTGCCAGCAGCTCGGCGGGGGGCACAGATACGCAGTATTTT. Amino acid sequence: CASSSAGGTDTQYF.

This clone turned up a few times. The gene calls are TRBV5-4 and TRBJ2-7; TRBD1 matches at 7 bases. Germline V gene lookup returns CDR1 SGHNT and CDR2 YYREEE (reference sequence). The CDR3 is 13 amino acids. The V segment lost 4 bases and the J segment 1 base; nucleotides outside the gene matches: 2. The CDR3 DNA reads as TGTGCCAGCAGCGGGGACAGTTCCTACGAGCAGTACTTC. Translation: CASSGDSSYEQYF.

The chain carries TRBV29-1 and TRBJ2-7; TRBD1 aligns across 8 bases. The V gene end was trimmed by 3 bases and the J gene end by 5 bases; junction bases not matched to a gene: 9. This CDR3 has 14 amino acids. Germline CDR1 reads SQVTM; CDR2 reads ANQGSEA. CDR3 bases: TGCAGCGTTGAGTCGACAGGGGAGAACGACGAGCAGTACTTC. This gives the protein CSVESTGENDEQYF.

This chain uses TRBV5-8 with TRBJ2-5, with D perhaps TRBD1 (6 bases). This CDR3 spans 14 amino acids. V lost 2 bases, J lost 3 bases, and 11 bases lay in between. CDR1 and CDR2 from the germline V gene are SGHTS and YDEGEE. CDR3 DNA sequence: TGTGCCAGCAGCTTCCGGACAGTAGAAGAGACCCAGTACTTC. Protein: CASSFRTVEETQYF.

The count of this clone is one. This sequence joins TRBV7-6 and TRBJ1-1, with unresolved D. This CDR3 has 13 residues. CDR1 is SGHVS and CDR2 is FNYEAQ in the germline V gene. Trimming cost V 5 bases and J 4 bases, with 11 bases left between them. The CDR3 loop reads CASSTEQFTEAFF. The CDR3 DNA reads TGTGCCAGCAGCACCGAACAGTTCACTGAAGCTTTCTTT.

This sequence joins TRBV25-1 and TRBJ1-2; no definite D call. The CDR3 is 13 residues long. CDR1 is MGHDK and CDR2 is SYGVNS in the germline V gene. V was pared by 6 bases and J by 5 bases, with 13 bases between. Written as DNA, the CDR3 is TGTGCCAGCAGAGCGGAAGGCCGGTATGGCTACACCTTC. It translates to CASRAEGRYGYTF.

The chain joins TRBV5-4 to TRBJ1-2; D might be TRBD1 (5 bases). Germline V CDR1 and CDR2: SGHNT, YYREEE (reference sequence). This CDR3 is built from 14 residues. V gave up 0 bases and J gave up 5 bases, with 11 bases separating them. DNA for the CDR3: TGTGCCAGCAGCTTGGAGAGCGGGGGATATGGCTACACCTTC. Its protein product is CASSLESGGYGYTF.

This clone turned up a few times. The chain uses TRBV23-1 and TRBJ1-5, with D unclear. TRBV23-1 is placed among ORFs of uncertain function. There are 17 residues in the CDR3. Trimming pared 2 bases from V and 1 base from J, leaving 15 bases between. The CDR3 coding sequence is TGCGCCAGCAGTCAAGTTCTGGCAGGTTCCAGCAATCAGCCCCAGCATTTT. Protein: CASSQVLAGSSNQPQHF.

CDR3 sequence reads: CATSRDRGLFYEQYF. The CDR3 DNA reads as TGTGCCACCAGCAGAGATAGGGGCCTGTTCTACGAGCAGTACTTC. The rearrangement uses TRBV15 and TRBJ2-7; D perhaps matches TRBD1 (5 bases). Trimming removed 0 bases at V and 3 bases at J, with 12 bases between. Germline-derived CDR1 and CDR2 are LNHNV and YYDKDF (reference sequence). The CDR3 consists of 15 residues.

The DNA of the CDR3 is TGTGCCAGCAGCTTGACCTCAGGGAACTATGGCTACACCTTC. This codes for CASSLTSGNYGYTF. The chain links TRBV7-9 to TRBJ1-2, with D possibly matching TRBD1 (5 bases). The V and J ends lost 3 bases and 2 bases respectively, with 10 bases between them. The CDR3 has 14 amino acids. The germline V gene has CDR1 SEHNR and CDR2 FQNEAQ (reference sequence).

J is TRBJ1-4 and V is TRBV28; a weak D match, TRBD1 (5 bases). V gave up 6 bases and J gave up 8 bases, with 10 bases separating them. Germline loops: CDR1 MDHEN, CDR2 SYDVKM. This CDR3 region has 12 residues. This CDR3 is CASSRGWEKLFF. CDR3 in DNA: TGTGCCAGCAGCCGGGGGTGGGAAAAACTGTTTTTT.

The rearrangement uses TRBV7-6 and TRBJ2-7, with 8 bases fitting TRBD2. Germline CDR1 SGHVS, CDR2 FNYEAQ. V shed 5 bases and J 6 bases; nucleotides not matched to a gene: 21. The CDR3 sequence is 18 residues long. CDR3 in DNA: TGTGCCAGCAGCCCCCTCTTGGGTACGACTAGCGAAATTCTCGAGCAGTACTTC. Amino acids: CASSPLLGTTSEILEQYF. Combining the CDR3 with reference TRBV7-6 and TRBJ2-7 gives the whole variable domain GAGVSQSPRYKVTKRGQDVALRCDPISGHVSLYWYRQALGQGPEFLTYFNYEAQQDKSGLPNDRFSAERPEGSISTLTIQRTEQRDSAMYRCASSPLLGTTSEILEQYFGPGTRLTVT.